Many counts were recorded for the clone carrying this T cell receptor (beta chain). These data originate in a study of T cells in Graves' hyperthyroidism and ophthalmopathy. TCR beta CDR3 sequences were amplified from RNA transcripts. HTBI primers were the set used in a first-round RT-PCR of the TCR CDR3. TCRdb ran MiXCR on the multiplex PCR reads and lists one entry per CDR3 protein. The repertoire includes 600,000 to 750,000 distinct CDR3 sequences, roughly 17% of them detected once, and 15% to 18% sits in the top ten. Germline CDR1 is SQVTM and CDR2 is ANQGSEA. Trimming stripped 4 bases from V and 5 bases from J, with 12 bases between. This CDR3 region has 12 residues.

The TCR was taken from a man aged 45-60 years with Graves' hyperthyroidism. V and J are TRBV29-1 and TRBJ2-7, with D perhaps TRBD1 (5 bases). Sequenced input: blood. CDR3 in amino acids: CSVVHRGDEQYF. The DNA for the CDR3 is TGCAGCGTTGTTCATAGGGGCGACGAGCAGTACTTC.